The 20 T cell receptor beta chains below were found in one sample sequenced in a study of T cells after yellow fever vaccination. One entry per CDR3 protein, called by TCRdb with MiXCR from the 5' RACE reads. Among around 310,000 distinct CDR3 sequences listed, 8.7% were seen once. The sample was PBMCs, taken on the day of the first yellow fever vaccination. All receptors derive from a man between 18 and 29 years old who received the YFV17D yellow fever vaccine.

In DNA, the CDR3 is TGTGCCAGCAGCTTACGATGGTCCCCGGAGACCCAGTACTTC. It specifies CASSLRWSPETQYF. This chain connects TRBV7-2 to TRBJ2-5; no clear D. The length of the CDR3 is 14 residues. V gave up 2 bases and J gave up 5 bases, with 12 bases separating them. Germline-derived CDR1 and CDR2 are SGHTA and FQGNSA.

This clonotype was seen repeatedly, ten times or more. This CDR3 reads CSVEGNTEAFF. In DNA, the CDR3 is TGCAGCGTTGAAGGGAACACTGAAGCTTTCTTT. V and J are TRBV29-1 and TRBJ1-1; D gene uncertain. CDR3 length: 11 amino acids. Germline V lookup: CDR1 SQVTM, CDR2 ANQGSEA. V was clipped by 1 base and J by 1 base, with 1 base between them.

CDR3 protein: CASSLYEGYEQYV. DNA of the CDR3: TGTGCCAGCAGCTTATACGAGGGCTACGAGCAGTACGTC. This chain links TRBV7-2 with TRBJ2-7; a possible D gene is TRBD2 (5 bases). The CDR3 consists of 13 residues. Germline-derived CDR1 and CDR2 are SGHTA and FQGNSA. Trimming left V 2 bases short and J 3 bases short, with 8 bases between.

The chain employs TRBV7-3 and TRBJ2-6; 7 bases map to TRBD1. Germline CDR1 and CDR2: SGHTA and FQGTGA. The CDR3 spans 18 residues. V was clipped by 4 bases and J by 0 bases; unmatched bases: 9. CDR3 protein: CASSSRQGGTSGANVLTF. CDR3 in DNA: TGTGCCAGCAGCTCGCGACAGGGTGGGACCTCTGGGGCCAACGTCCTGACTTTC.

This clonotype was recorded a few times. The rearrangement uses TRBV6-1 and TRBJ1-3; 8 bases agree with TRBD1. CDR1 and CDR2 (germline): MNHNS, SASEGT. This CDR3 spans 14 amino acids. J was trimmed by 2 bases and V by 10 bases; bases with no gene match: 7. In nucleotides, the CDR3 is TGTGCCACCGCCCAGGGGGCGGCTGGAAACACCATATATTTT. It yields the protein CATAQGAAGNTIYF.

V gene TRBV4-3 combines with J gene TRBJ2-2; D remains unclear. Germline CDR1 and CDR2: LGHNA and YSLEER. V lost 4 bases and J 6 bases, leaving 12 bases between the germline ends. The CDR3 has 14 residues. The CDR3 DNA reads TGCGCCAGCAGCCCGACTTTGGCATCCGGGGAGCTGTTTTTT. This codes for CASSPTLASGELFF.

The chain uses TRBV15 and TRBJ1-1; D possibly corresponds to TRBD1 (5 bases). CDR3 length: 11 amino acids. CDR1 is LNHNV and CDR2 is YYDKDF in the germline V gene (reference sequence). Trimming left V 9 bases short and J 5 bases short, with 10 bases between. CDR3 nucleotides: TGTGCCACGTCGGGGGGGACTGAAGCTTTCTTT. Protein product: CATSGGTEAFF.

This clonotype was recorded a few times. The rearrangement joins TRBV19 to TRBJ2-7; D is possibly TRBD1 (6 bases). This CDR3 contains 14 residues. Trimming shortened V by 5 bases and J by 6 bases, and 17 bases separated the two germline ends. Germline assignment: CDR1 LNHDA and CDR2 SQIVND (reference sequence). The CDR3 DNA sequence: TGTGCCAGTAGTGTGCAGGGATGGGGGCTCGAGCAGTACTTC. Amino acids: CASSVQGWGLEQYF.

This chain's CDR3 is CASSQDRGLAEAFF. In nucleotides, the CDR3 is TGCGCCAGCAGCCAAGACAGGGGGCTCGCTGAAGCTTTCTTT. The V call is TRBV4-3, the J call TRBJ1-1; 8 bases match TRBD1. Trimming at V came to 0 bases and at J to 6 bases, leaving 3 bases not matched to a gene. CDR3 length equals 14 residues. The germline V gene has CDR1 LGHNA and CDR2 YSLEER.

This chain uses TRBV5-4 with TRBJ2-3, with D possibly TRBD2 on 5 matching bases. Germline loops: CDR1 SGHNT, CDR2 YYREEE (reference sequence). V was clipped by 4 bases and J by 4 bases, with 19 bases between them. The CDR3 runs to 16 residues. In nucleotides, the CDR3 is TGTGCCAGCAGCCAAGGACTCGGGTCCGATTCAGATACGCAGTATTTT. This sequence encodes CASSQGLGSDSDTQYF.

This clonotype has a handful of counts. The rearrangement links TRBV4-1 to TRBJ2-2; possible D gene TRBD2, 6 bases. CDR1 is MGHRA and CDR2 is YSYEKL in the germline V gene. V was cut by 1 base and J by 2 bases, with 20 bases left in between. The CDR3 consists of 19 residues. In DNA, the CDR3 is TGCGCCAGCAGCCAAGTGTTTATTCGTTCAGGGACTAACACCGGGGAGCTGTTTTTT. Encoded protein: CASSQVFIRSGTNTGELFF.

This clonotype was seen a handful of times. The V gene is TRBV5-1, the J gene TRBJ2-3, with unresolved D. Germline V gene data show CDR1 as SGHRS and CDR2 as YFSETQ. There are 15 residues in the CDR3. The V gene lost 7 bases and the J gene lost 0 bases, with 15 bases spanning the gap. CDR3 DNA sequence: TGCGCCAGCGGACCTCAGCCAACTAGCACAGATACGCAGTATTTT. This sequence encodes CASGPQPTSTDTQYF. The full variable domain, rest sourced from reference TRBV5-1 and TRBJ2-3, is KAGVTQTPRYLIKTRGQQVTLSCSPISGHRSVSWYQQTPGQGLQFLFEYFSETQRNKGNFPGRFSGRQFSNSRSEMNVSTLELGDSALYLCASGPQPTSTDTQYFGPGTRLTVL.

In its sample, this clonotype was seen a few times. The V gene is TRBV3-1, the J gene TRBJ2-5; D could derive from TRBD1 or TRBD2 (5 bases each). The CDR3 spans 17 residues. Germline V CDR1 and CDR2: LGHDT, YNNKEL (reference sequence). Trimming took off 2 bases at V and 1 base at J, with 17 bases between the two ends. In nucleotides, the CDR3 is TGTGCCAGCAGCCAACGAGGGACCTTACTTGTCCAAGAGACCCAGTACTTC. It yields the protein CASSQRGTLLVQETQYF.

There are a few counts of this clonotype. This chain links TRBV7-8 with TRBJ1-5, with D possibly matching TRBD1 (5 bases). V was shortened by 4 bases and J by 0 bases, with 19 bases between the two germline ends. The length of the CDR3 is 18 residues. CDR1 is SGHVS, CDR2 FQNEAQ, per germline. CDR3 nucleotide sequence: TGTGCCAGCAGCTCTAGTAGGCTGACAGTCTATAGCAATCAGCCCCAGCATTTT. It encodes CASSSSRLTVYSNQPQHF.

This clonotype was found a few times. This chain links TRBV20-1 with TRBJ2-3, with D uncertain. Per the germline V gene, CDR1 is DFQATT and CDR2 is SNEGSKA (reference sequence). V lost 6 bases and J 7 bases, leaving 14 bases between the germline ends. This CDR3 region has 12 residues. CDR3 nucleotides: TGCAGTGCAACCCCTCAGCGCCATACGCAGTATTTT. The encoded protein is CSATPQRHTQYF.

This clonotype has only a few counts. The rearrangement uses TRBV20-1 and TRBJ2-5; 10 positions match TRBD2. This CDR3 spans 15 amino acids. Germline trimming cut 2 bases from V and 3 bases from J; bases unmatched to any gene: 6. The germline V gene has CDR1 DFQATT and CDR2 SNEGSKA (reference sequence). In DNA form, the CDR3 reads TGCAGTGCTAGAATAGCGGGGGGCCCGGAAGAGACCCAGTACTTC. As protein: CSARIAGGPEETQYF.

Concerning this clonotype itself: The germline gene is not matched at one end of the junction; a read error may be the cause. This rearrangement joins TRBV24-1 to TRBJ2-3; D might be TRBD2 (6 bases). There are 16 residues in the CDR3. CDR1 KGHDR and CDR2 SFDVKD come from the germline V gene. The CDR3 protein is CATSEQRRGGTVTQYF. As DNA, the CDR3 is TGTGCCACCAGTGAACAGAGGCGGGGCGGCACAGTTACGCAGTATTTT.

This sequence joins TRBV12-3 or TRBV12-4 and TRBJ2-7; D possibly corresponds to TRBD2 (6 bases). This CDR3 comprises 12 residues. The V and J ends lost 8 bases and 9 bases respectively, with 17 bases between them. CDR3 loop: CASGTDLRGQYF. The CDR3, as DNA: TGTGCCAGCGGGACTGATCTACGAGGGCAGTACTTC.

There are a few counts of this clonotype. This chain links TRBV6-2 or TRBV6-3 with TRBJ2-7; 7 positions agree with TRBD1. This CDR3 contains 20 residues. Per germline, CDR1 MNHEY and CDR2 SVGEGT. V lost 2 bases, J lost 0 bases, and 19 bases stayed unmatched. The CDR3 DNA reads TGTGCCAGCAGTTACCAGGTCCGATTGAAGGACAGGCAAAGCTCCTACGAGCAGTACTTC. As protein: CASSYQVRLKDRQSSYEQYF.

A remark on this clonotype: A much larger clone differs from this one at a single base, so this may be a read error. This chain joins TRBV28 and TRBJ1-6; 12 positions match TRBD1. The germline V gene encodes CDR1 MDHEN and CDR2 SYDVKM. The CDR3 spans 17 residues. The DNA for the CDR3 is TGTGCCAGCAGTTTACTCGGGACAGGGGGCTTAAAGTCACCCCTCCAGTTT. It codes for CASSLLGTGGLKSPLQF.